This T cell receptor beta chain originates from a study of T cells in localized non-small cell lung cancer. Assay used: immunoSEQ multiplex PCR; TCRdb lists only in-frame clones, some missing. The table records about 27,000 clones, around 85% of them present only once. With respect to this clone: Its target is unknown.

This CDR3 contains 14 residues. J was trimmed by 7 bases and V by 3 bases; bases with no gene match: 8. CDR1 SGHVS and CDR2 FNYEAQ come from the germline V gene. Points from the study as a whole: Median detection of top 100 tumor clones in adjacent lung was around 60 clones. With higher T cell density in blood came longer overall survival.

The sequences come from peripheral blood, collected before any cancer treatment. The source is a female donor of 60 years or more with stage II squamous cell lung carcinoma. This chain uses TRBV7-6 with TRBJ1-2, with 7 positions matching TRBD1. The CDR3: CASSLGTALSGYTF. CDR3 in DNA: TGTGCCAGCAGCTTGGGGACAGCCTTGAGTGGCTACACCTTC. The full variable domain, its missing parts supplied by reference TRBV7-6 and TRBJ1-2, is GAGVSQSPRYKVTKRGQDVALRCDPISGHVSLYWYRQALGQGPEFLTYFNYEAQQDKSGLPNDRFSAERPEGSISTLTIQRTEQRDSAMYRCASSLGTALSGYTFGSGTRLTVV.